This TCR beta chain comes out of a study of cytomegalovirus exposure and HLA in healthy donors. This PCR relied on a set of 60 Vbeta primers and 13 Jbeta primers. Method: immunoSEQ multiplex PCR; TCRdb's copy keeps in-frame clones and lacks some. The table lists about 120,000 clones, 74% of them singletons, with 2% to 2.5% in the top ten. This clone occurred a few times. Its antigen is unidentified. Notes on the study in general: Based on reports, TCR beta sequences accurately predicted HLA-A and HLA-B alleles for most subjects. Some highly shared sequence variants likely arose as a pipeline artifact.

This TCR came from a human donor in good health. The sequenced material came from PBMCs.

CDR3 bases: TGCGCCAGCAGCCAAGACACGGGGGGAGAAGAGACCCAGTACTTC. Protein sequence: CASSQDTGGEETQYF. This chain links TRBV4-3 with TRBJ2-5, with 7 bases identical to TRBD2. Germline-derived CDR1 and CDR2 are LGHNA and YSLEER. The ends lost 0 bases at V and 3 bases at J; junction bases unmatched: 4. This CDR3 has 15 residues.